Listed below are T cell receptor beta chains from one sample, sequenced in a study of regulatory T cells in long-lasting Graves disease. MiXCR, run by TCRdb on the multiplex PCR reads, gives a single entry per CDR3 protein. The table shows some 340,000 distinct CDR3 sequences, with roughly 24% occurring only once. This sample comprised peripheral blood mononuclear cells (PBMCs), obtained when the disease was refractory, from a patient treated with antithyroid drugs. These receptors were obtained from a woman aged 40 to 49 with Graves disease. Both conserved end residues are part of each CDR3. The D gene is left open where the match is weak. Only some rows state a clone size, as once, few, many or a class for expanded clones.

d_call	v_call	clone_size	cdr3_length	j_call	cdr3_nt	cdr3_aa
-	TRBV28	many	15	TRBJ1-2	TGTGCCAGCAGTTCACCAGGAGGGATGAACTATGGCTACACCTTC	CASSSPGGMNYGYTF
-	TRBV6-1	many	12	TRBJ2-7	TGTGCCAGCTCCCTATTTTCCTACGAGCAGTACTTC	CASSLFSYEQYF
-	TRBV28	many	11	TRBJ2-7	TGTGCCAGCAGTTTAGAGCGCGAGCAGTACTTC	CASSLEREQYF
-	TRBV5-1	few	14	TRBJ1-1	TGCGCCAGCAGCTTGTGGAGCATGGACACTGAAGCTTTCTTT	CASSLWSMDTEAFF
-	TRBV2	many	12	TRBJ2-7	TGTGCCAGCGGCGGTAGGGCCCACGAGCAGTACTTC	CASGGRAHEQYF
TRBD2	TRBV12-5	-	14	TRBJ2-1	TGTGCTAGTGGACTTAGCGGGAGCCACAATGAGCAGTTCTTC	CASGLSGSHNEQFF
-	TRBV9	-	16	TRBJ2-2	TGTGCCAGCAGCGTAGTGGAACGGCCGTACACCGGGGAGCTGTTTTTT	CASSVVERPYTGELFF
-	TRBV20-1	-	14	TRBJ2-2	TGCAGTGCTAGAGGTTTTAGAGGGCCCGGGGAGCTGTTTTTT	CSARGFRGPGELFF
-	TRBV28	many	14	TRBJ2-7	TGTGCCAGCAGTTTTACTTCTGAGGGGGACGAGCAGTACTTC	CASSFTSEGDEQYF
-	TRBV19	few	13	TRBJ2-7	TGTGCCAGTGGCCCCGGGGCCCCCTACGAGCAGTACTTC	CASGPGAPYEQYF
-	TRBV6-1	many	14	TRBJ1-5	TGTGCCAGCAGAAGACAGGAGGGCAATCAGCCCCAGCATTTT	CASRRQEGNQPQHF
TRBD1	TRBV10-3	-	13	TRBJ1-3	TGTGCCATCGGGGGACAGGGGGCAAACACCATATATTTT	CAIGGQGANTIYF
TRBD2	TRBV28	-	15	TRBJ2-1	TGTGCCAGCAGTTTAACTAGCGGGATAGACAATGAGCAGTTCTTC	CASSLTSGIDNEQFF
TRBD2	TRBV28	once	15	TRBJ2-3	TGTGCCAGCAGTTCCTTAGCGGGAGTTACAGATACGCAGTATTTT	CASSSLAGVTDTQYF
-	TRBV5-5	-	17	TRBJ1-1	TGTGCCAGCAGCTTGCCGGGGGGAGTAGAGTGGAACACTGAAGCTTTCTTT	CASSLPGGVEWNTEAFF
-	TRBV5-1	-	14	TRBJ2-5	TGCGCCAGCACCCCGGAATTGGTGAGGGAGACCCAGTACTTC	CASTPELVRETQYF
TRBD2	TRBV4-1	-	16	TRBJ2-1	TGTGCCAGCAGCCAAGGGGGACTAGCGGTATACAATGAGCAGTTCTTC	CASSQGGLAVYNEQFF
-	TRBV3-1	few	14	TRBJ1-2	TGTGCCAGCAGCCCGGCCCCGGGGGACTATGGCTACACCTTC	CASSPAPGDYGYTF
-	TRBV7-9	-	13	TRBJ2-5	TGTGCCAGCAGCGCCGGGACAAAAGAGACCCAGTACTTC	CASSAGTKETQYF
-	TRBV7-3	many	15	TRBJ2-7	TGTGCCAGCAGCCCGGTGGGCGTGCCTTACTACGAGCAGTACTTC	CASSPVGVPYYEQYF
-	TRBV19	-	13	TRBJ1-1	TGTGCCAGTAGTATGGCGGGAGGCACTGAAGCTTTCTTT	CASSMAGGTEAFF
TRBD2	TRBV7-2	-	16	TRBJ2-5	TGTGCCAGCAGCTTAAAGCTAGCGGGATCCCGGGAGACCCAGTACTTC	CASSLKLAGSRETQYF
TRBD1	TRBV6-9	many	13	TRBJ1-6	TGCGCCAGCAGTGGACAGGTCAATTCACCCCTCCACTTT	CASSGQVNSPLHF
-	TRBV12-3/TRBV12-4	few	13	TRBJ1-3	TGTGCCAGCAGACTAGACATCGGAAACACCATATATTTT	CASRLDIGNTIYF
-	TRBV6-1	-	16	TRBJ2-1	TGTGCCAGCACCACAACTAGCCCTAGCTCCTACAATGAGCAGTTCTTC	CASTTTSPSSYNEQFF
-	TRBV28	few	14	TRBJ1-1	TGTGCCAGCAGTCCAGCCCAGGGGCCCACTGAAGCTTTCTTT	CASSPAQGPTEAFF
TRBD2	TRBV4-1	few	16	TRBJ2-5	TGCGCCAGCAGCCAAGGTGGGACTAGCGATTTGGAGACCCAGTACTTC	CASSQGGTSDLETQYF
-	TRBV20-1	-	13	TRBJ2-5	TGCAGTGGGCATGGCCCCAATAGGAAGACCCAGTACTTC	CSGHGPNRKTQYF
TRBD1	TRBV27	-	13	TRBJ1-1	TGTGCCAGCAAAGACAGGGTTTTCACTGAAGCTTTCTTT	CASKDRVFTEAFF
-	TRBV4-1	-	20	TRBJ1-6	TGCGCCAGCAGCCAAGACCCTTCGACAGCTCTCGGGGCCCGGGTTTCACCCCTCCACTTT	CASSQDPSTALGARVSPLHF
TRBD1	TRBV29-1	-	14	TRBJ2-2	TGCAGCGTCTCAGGGGGCGCGGACACCGGGGAGCTGTTTTTT	CSVSGGADTGELFF
-	TRBV11-2	-	17	TRBJ2-7	TGTGCCAGCAGCAGCCTCTTATTCCGGGACTCCTCCTACGAGCAGTACTTC	CASSSLLFRDSSYEQYF
-	TRBV25-1	once	12	TRBJ2-5	TGTGCCAGCAGAGGTCCCCGCTGGACCCAGTACTTC	CASRGPRWTQYF
-	TRBV6-1	few	17	TRBJ2-2	TGTGCCAGCAGTGAAAATTCCCGCCCGTGGTGGTCCGGGGAGCTGTTTTTT	CASSENSRPWWSGELFF
TRBD2	TRBV7-9	-	18	TRBJ2-7	TGTGCCAGCAGCTTAGGTCTTGGCGCTAGCGGGAGTGCCTACGAGCAGTACTTC	CASSLGLGASGSAYEQYF
-	TRBV20-1	many	11	TRBJ1-1	TGCAGTGCTAGAGATATCCATGAAGCTTTCTTT	CSARDIHEAFF
-	TRBV28	many	13	TRBJ2-7	TGTGCCAGCAGTTCGATGAGCTCCTACGAGCAGTACTTC	CASSSMSSYEQYF
TRBD1	TRBV19	few	13	TRBJ1-1	TGTGCCAGTAGAAACAGGGGGAACACTGAAGCTTTCTTT	CASRNRGNTEAFF
-	TRBV28	many	14	TRBJ1-5	TGTGCCACCACGGCCGGGGTCGGCAATCAGCCCCAGCATTTT	CATTAGVGNQPQHF
-	TRBV29-1	many	15	TRBJ2-7	TGCAGCGTTGAAGATCCGAGGGTGTCCCCTTACGAGCAGTACTTC	CSVEDPRVSPYEQYF
TRBD2	TRBV9	few	16	TRBJ2-7	TGTGCCAGCAGCCCAATTCTTCTAGCGGGAGTAGGGGAGCAGTACTTC	CASSPILLAGVGEQYF
TRBD2	TRBV29-1	-	14	TRBJ2-1	TGCAGCGTTAAGTTAGCGGGAGCATGGAATGAGCAGTTCTTC	CSVKLAGAWNEQFF
TRBD2	TRBV29-1	-	13	TRBJ2-1	TGCAGCGTCCAAGCGGGAACCACAAATGAGCAGTTCTTC	CSVQAGTTNEQFF
-	TRBV7-9	few	14	TRBJ1-5	TGTGCCAGCAGCTCCCGGGACACCAATCAGCCCCAGCATTTT	CASSSRDTNQPQHF
-	TRBV5-4	-	15	TRBJ1-4	TGTGCCAGCAGCTTTTCGGGGGCGACTAATGAAAAACTGTTTTTT	CASSFSGATNEKLFF
-	TRBV30	-	13	TRBJ2-7	TGTGCCTGGCTAGGACAGAGCTCCTACGAGCAGTACTTC	CAWLGQSSYEQYF
TRBD2	TRBV2	many	13	TRBJ2-5	TGTGCCAGCAGCGATGGACTAGCGGGAGTACCACGCTTC	CASSDGLAGVPRF
TRBD2	TRBV7-8	many	16	TRBJ2-7	TGTGCCAGCACCCAGGCAGGACTAGCGGGAGGCTACGAGCAGTACTTC	CASTQAGLAGGYEQYF
-	TRBV11-1	many	13	TRBJ2-5	TGTGCCAGCAGCCAGAACAGGGTTGAGACCCAGTACTTC	CASSQNRVETQYF
-	TRBV5-1	-	14	TRBJ2-5	TGCGCCAGCAGCTCCGACCGACTTGGAGAGACCCAGTACTTC	CASSSDRLGETQYF
TRBD1	TRBV5-1	-	14	TRBJ1-2	TGCGCCAGCGGCTTGTCTCGGGACAGGGATGGCTACACCTTC	CASGLSRDRDGYTF
-	TRBV28	few	13	TRBJ2-7	TGTGCCAGCAGTCAGCCCCCGCTGGGCGAGCAGTACTTC	CASSQPPLGEQYF
-	TRBV5-4	-	13	TRBJ2-7	TGTGCCAGCAGCTTCAGGGGCAACTACGAGCAGTACTTC	CASSFRGNYEQYF
-	TRBV10-3	few	14	TRBJ1-5	TGTGCCATCAGTGAGGAGAGGGCTGGTCAGCCCCAGCATTTT	CAISEERAGQPQHF
-	TRBV6-5	few	16	TRBJ1-1	TGTGCCAGCAGTTACTTCCCTATCGCAGGGGCTACTAAAGCTTTCTTT	CASSYFPIAGATKAFF
-	TRBV15	-	16	TRBJ2-2	TGTGCCACCAGCAGAAGGGGGGTAGGGGGCGGCGGGGAGCTGTTTTTT	CATSRRGVGGGGELFF
TRBD1	TRBV12-3/TRBV12-4	-	12	TRBJ2-3	TGTGCCAGCAGTATGGGGACAGTGCGGCAGTATTTT	CASSMGTVRQYF
TRBD2	TRBV4-1	few	13	TRBJ2-7	TGCGCCAGCAGCCGTTGGAGCGGGAGAGAGCAGTACTTC	CASSRWSGREQYF
-	TRBV2	many	16	TRBJ2-4	TGTGCCAGCAGTGCGGAAGGCAGGGGAGCCAAAAACATTCAGTACTTC	CASSAEGRGAKNIQYF